What follows are 8 T cell receptor beta chains derived from one specimen sequenced in a study of T cell clonotyping in hematopoietic cell transplantation (TCRdb year 2021). Library preparation used the immunoSEQ multiplex PCR assay. Held by TCRdb, this immuneACCESS table contains in-frame sequences only and omits some clones. Under half of the omission traces to an unresolved V gene where checked; the cause of the rest is unknown. For this sample there are more than 55,000 clones; roughly 94% appear just once. The leading ten clones occupy 1.5% to 2% of the sample. The source material was peripheral blood mononuclear cells. The receptors were sampled from a man between 45 and 60 years old in good health. Some clones in this sample may be carry-over from other donors' samples.

This rearrangement joins TRBV25-1 to TRBJ2-5; 8 nucleotides line up with TRBD1. This CDR3 contains 15 residues. The J segment lost 2 bases and the V segment lost 4 bases, leaving 6 bases of the junction unmatched. Germline V CDR1 and CDR2: MGHDK, SYGVNS. CDR3 amino acids: CASSGTGGGQETQYF. The CDR3 DNA follows: TGTGCCAGCAGTGGAACAGGGGGTGGTCAAGAGACCCAGTACTTC. The full variable domain, in which reference TRBV25-1 and TRBJ2-5 provide the parts outside the CDR3, is EADIYQTPRYLVIGTGKKITLECSQTMGHDKMYWYQQDPGMELHLIHYSYGVNSTEKGDLSSESTVSRIRTEHFPLTLESARPSHTSQYLCASSGTGGGQETQYFGPGTRLLVL.

The chain uses TRBV19 and TRBJ1-3; D is perhaps TRBD1 (5 bases). CDR3 length: 15 residues. V lost 5 bases, J lost 8 bases, and 19 bases lay in between. Germline V gene lookup returns CDR1 LNHDA and CDR2 SQIVND (reference sequence). The CDR3 reads CASSPGTARWDTIYF. CDR3 nucleotides: TGTGCCAGTAGTCCCGGGACCGCGCGATGGGACACCATATATTTT.

The CDR3 reads CASSYSGGPNTEAFF. The CDR3 DNA sequence: TGTGCCAGCAGTTACTCGGGGGGCCCGAACACTGAAGCTTTCTTT. J is TRBJ1-1 and V is TRBV6-5, with D possibly being TRBD1 (6 bases). The length of the CDR3 is 15 residues. In germline, CDR1 is MNHEY, CDR2 SVGAGI. V lost 0 bases to trimming and J lost 1 base, with 9 bases between them.

The rearrangement links TRBV10-3 to TRBJ1-4; 7 positions match TRBD1. Trimming cost V 10 bases and J 4 bases; bases outside gene matches: 6. Germline lookup yields CDR1 ENHRY and CDR2 SYGVKD. The CDR3 runs to 13 residues. The DNA for the CDR3 is TGTGCCACCAAGGGGGCGGGTAATGAAAAACTGTTTTTT. Encoded protein: CATKGAGNEKLFF.

This clone was recorded only once. The chain recombines TRBV7-8 with TRBJ1-1, with D possibly matching TRBD1 (5 bases). This CDR3 has 13 residues. Per the germline V gene, CDR1 is SGHVS and CDR2 is FQNEAQ. Trimming cost V 4 bases and J 7 bases, with 13 bases left between them. CDR3 DNA: TGTGCCAGCAGCTCTCTGAGGGGCATTGAAGCTTTCTTT. This codes for CASSSLRGIEAFF.

The rearrangement joins TRBV27 to TRBJ1-5; D remains ambiguous. This CDR3 is built from 13 residues. Trimming stripped 11 bases from V and 0 bases from J, with 11 bases between. CDR1 MNHEY and CDR2 SMNVEV come from the germline V gene (reference sequence). The CDR3 bases are TGTGCCGCTACAAGAGGTAGCAATCAGCCCCAGCATTTT. Encoded protein: CAATRGSNQPQHF.

The CDR3 sequence is CASSLLSVSPLHF. Written as DNA, the CDR3 is TGTGCCAGCAGTTTATTATCAGTATCACCCCTCCACTTT. V is TRBV28 and J is TRBJ1-6; D is ambiguous. The V end was cut by 1 base, the J end by 10 bases, with 8 bases between. The CDR3 covers 13 residues. Germline V gene sequence: CDR1 MDHEN, CDR2 SYDVKM.

This chain joins TRBV19 and TRBJ2-5; either TRBD1 or TRBD2 may supply D (5 bases each). Germline CDR1 and CDR2: LNHDA and SQIVND (reference sequence). With 3 bases removed from V and 4 bases from J, the gap between germline ends came to 18 bases. The CDR3 spans 16 residues. The CDR3 region is CASSIQGPYRGETQYF. In DNA, the CDR3 is TGTGCCAGTAGTATCCAGGGACCTTATCGGGGAGAGACCCAGTACTTC.